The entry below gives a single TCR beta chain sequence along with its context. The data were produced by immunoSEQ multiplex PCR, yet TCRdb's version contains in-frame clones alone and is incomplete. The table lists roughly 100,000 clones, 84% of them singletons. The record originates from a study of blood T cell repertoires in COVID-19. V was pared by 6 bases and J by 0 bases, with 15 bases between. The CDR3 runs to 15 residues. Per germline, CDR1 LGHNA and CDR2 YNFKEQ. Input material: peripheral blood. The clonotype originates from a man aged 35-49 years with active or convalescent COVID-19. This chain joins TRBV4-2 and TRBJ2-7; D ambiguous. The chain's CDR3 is CASRASSQVSYEQYF. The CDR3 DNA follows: TGTGCCAGCAGGGCAAGCTCCCAGGTCTCCTACGAGCAGTACTTC.